The 5 T cell receptor beta chains presented below share a single source sample, sequenced in a study of blood T cell repertoires in COVID-19 (dated by TCRdb to between 2020 and 2021). The protocol used for the library was the immunoSEQ multiplex PCR assay. This is the immuneACCESS table as TCRdb keeps it, with only in-frame sequences that have V and J called. A part of the clones is gone; compared with another copy, unresolved V genes explain less than half, and the rest is unexplained. The sample table records some 85,000 clones; roughly nine tenths of these occur just once. 8.5% to 10% of the sample lies in the top ten. Sequences were obtained from peripheral blood. These receptor sequences come from a man aged 50 to 60 with acute or convalescent COVID-19.

This chain links TRBV7-2 with TRBJ1-5; D is undetermined. The CDR3 is made up of 13 amino acids. Trimming left V 2 bases short and J 5 bases short, with 7 bases between. CDR1 is SGHTA, CDR2 FQGNSA, per germline. The CDR3 DNA follows: TGTGCCAGCAGCTTATTTATCGATCAGCCCCAGCATTTT. As protein: CASSLFIDQPQHF.

There are a few counts of this clone. The rearrangement uses TRBV7-9 and TRBJ2-7, with D perhaps matching TRBD1 (6 bases). This CDR3 is built from 16 residues. Germline-derived CDR1 and CDR2 are SEHNR and FQNEAQ (reference sequence). V was clipped by 5 bases and J by 5 bases, with 22 bases between them. Here the CDR3 DNA reads TGTGCCAGCAGCCGCATCGGGACACCGTCGAGGAACGAGCAGTACTTC. Its translation: CASSRIGTPSRNEQYF.

The J gene is TRBJ2-2, the V gene TRBV9; 16 nucleotides align to TRBD2. The CDR3 contains 19 residues. J was trimmed by 6 bases and V by 3 bases; bases with no gene match: 11. Looked up from germline, CDR1 is SGDLS and CDR2 is YYNGEE. The CDR3, as DNA: TGTGCCAGCAGCGCTCACCCACAAGGGACTAGCGGGGGGGCCGGGGAGCTGTTTTTT. This translates into CASSAHPQGTSGGAGELFF.

The J gene is TRBJ2-3, the V gene TRBV10-2; D is possibly TRBD1 (6 bases). Trimming took off 7 bases at V and 5 bases at J, with 10 bases between the two ends. This CDR3 is built from 12 residues. Germline CDR1 is WSHSY and CDR2 is SAAADI. The CDR3 bases are TGCGCCAGCAAACAGGGCAGAGATACGCAGTATTTT. It encodes CASKQGRDTQYF.

The chain is built from TRBV5-4 and TRBJ1-1, with TRBD1 matching 7 bases. This CDR3 is built from 14 residues. Germline V gene lookup returns CDR1 SGHNT and CDR2 YYREEE (reference sequence). With V trimmed by 5 bases and J by 3 bases, 7 bases remained unmatched. The CDR3, as DNA: TGTGCCAGCAGTATCTTTCAGGGGGACACTGAAGCTTTCTTT. Amino acids: CASSIFQGDTEAFF.